This T cell receptor (beta chain) comes out of a study of post-analysis software for immune sequencing data. Unique molecular identifiers were carried by the TCR beta cDNA libraries. Out of roughly 0.95 to 11 million T cells, about 510,000 cDNA molecules were generated. TCRdb reanalysed the PCR reads using MiXCR and keeps one entry per CDR3 protein. This sample has approximately 360,000 distinct CDR3 sequences, with around a third found just once. This clonotype occurred a few times. What it binds is unknown. Germline lookup yields CDR1 SGHRS and CDR2 YFSETQ. The ends lost 4 bases at V and 4 bases at J; junction bases unmatched: 10. This CDR3 contains 15 residues. Whole-study results and caveats: Multiple sclerosis was associated with a significant reduction in normalized Chao1 diversity relative to controls. The five TRBV segments detected at higher frequency in patients than in controls included TRBV5-6, TRBV5-1 and TRBV20-1.

The receptor was derived from a girl between 5 and 17 years old with multiple sclerosis. The V and J genes are TRBV5-1 and TRBJ2-7, with TRBD2 matching over 8 bases. Sequenced input: blood. For the CDR3, the DNA is TGCGCCAGCAGCGGGGGGACGGGGGGGAGATACGAGCAGTACTTC. It is translated as CASSGGTGGRYEQYF.